One and the same sample provided the 28 T cell receptor beta chains below, sequenced in a study of CD39 and CD103 CD8 tumor-infiltrating T cells. Profiled with immunoSEQ multiplex PCR; TCRdb holds only in-frame clones, not every one. The data contain roughly 15,000 clones, 80% to 95% of them seen just once; the ten biggest clones take up 4.3%. The specimen sequenced was CD8+ T cells sorted from blood. Subset described: total memory CD8 T cells (CD45RA-CCR7+/-) from blood or uninvolved lymph node. These receptors were taken from a human donor with head and neck squamous cell carcinoma.

The chain combines TRBV11-2 with TRBJ2-7; 8 bases are a match to TRBD2. CDR3 length: 13 residues. The V and J ends lost 3 bases and 7 bases, in that order; junction bases with no gene match: 5. Germline V gives CDR1 SGHAT, CDR2 FQNNGV. In nucleotides, the CDR3 is TGTGCCAGCAGCTTTGGCGGGGGGCCAGAGCAGTACTTC. Protein sequence: CASSFGGGPEQYF. The full variable domain, with the rest looked up from reference TRBV11-2 and TRBJ2-7, is EAGVAQSPRYKIIEKRQSVAFWCNPISGHATLYWYQQILGQGPKLLIQFQNNGVVDDSQLPKDRFSAERLKGVDSTLKIQPAKLEDSAVYLCASSFGGGPEQYFGPGTRLTVT.

The rearrangement joins TRBV4-1 to TRBJ2-3, with D perhaps given as TRBD1 or TRBD2 (5 bases each). The germline V and J ends were trimmed by 5 bases and 2 bases, with 17 bases remaining between them. The germline CDR1 and CDR2 sequences are MGHRA and YSYEKL. CDR3 size: 16 residues. CDR3 sequence (DNA): TGCGCCAGCAGCTGGGACCCGGCGGCGCCCACAGATACGCAGTATTTT. It specifies CASSWDPAAPTDTQYF.

J is TRBJ2-3 and V is TRBV11-2; TRBD2 might be the D (6 bases). The CDR3 runs to 12 residues. With 4 bases removed from V and 4 bases from J, the gap between germline ends came to 6 bases. The germline V gene has CDR1 SGHAT and CDR2 FQNNGV. CDR3 nucleotides: TGTGCCAGCAGCTGGGGGGCAGATACGCAGTATTTT. As protein: CASSWGADTQYF.

J is TRBJ2-5 and V is TRBV12-5; tentatively, D is TRBD2 (5 bases). The germline gives CDR1 LGHNT, CDR2 FRNRAP. The CDR3 consists of 12 residues. V lost 3 bases, J lost 3 bases, and 5 bases lay in between. The CDR3 nucleotides are TGTGCTAGTGGTTTCGGGGAAGAGACCCAGTACTTC. Protein product: CASGFGEETQYF.

The V call is TRBV30, the J call TRBJ1-3, with D unresolved. Trimming took 7 bases from V and 4 from J, leaving 11 bases between them. The V gene's germline CDR1 is GTSNPN and CDR2 SVGIG (reference sequence). The CDR3 has 12 residues. The CDR3 is CASNLEGNTIYF. CDR3 in DNA: TGTGCCTCCAATTTGGAAGGAAACACCATATATTTT.

The sample holds a few counts of this clone. The gene calls are TRBV19 and TRBJ2-1; D is undetermined. V was cut by 1 base and J by 7 bases, with 5 bases left in between. This CDR3 spans 12 amino acids. CDR1 and CDR2 (germline): LNHDA, SQIVND (reference sequence). As DNA, the CDR3 is TGTGCCAGTAGTATAGGTTGGAATGAGCAGTTCTTC. Amino acids: CASSIGWNEQFF.

The rearrangement uses TRBV4-1 and TRBJ1-1, with D uncertain. The germline V gene encodes CDR1 MGHRA and CDR2 YSYEKL. Trimming shortened V by 1 base and J by 5 bases, and 11 bases separated the two germline ends. The CDR3 is 14 residues long. The CDR3: CASSQVFSGTEAFF. In DNA, the CDR3 is TGCGCCAGCAGCCAAGTATTCTCAGGAACTGAAGCTTTCTTT.

This chain links TRBV5-1 with TRBJ2-3; a possible D gene is TRBD2 (5 bases). CDR1 SGHRS and CDR2 YFSETQ come from the germline V gene. V lost 5 bases and J 2 bases, leaving 12 bases between the germline ends. This CDR3 region has 14 residues. CDR3: CASSLFGDTDTQYF. The CDR3 nucleotides are TGCGCCAGCAGTCTGTTCGGGGACACAGATACGCAGTATTTT.

About this clone itself: Relative to the germline gene, one junction end is altered; a read error may explain this. The chain employs TRBV7-7 and TRBJ2-1; D is uncertain. Germline V gene lookup returns CDR1 SSHAT and CDR2 FNYEAQ (reference sequence). CDR3 length: 16 amino acids. The CDR3 sequence: CASSFPKGVPNNEQFF. Here the CDR3 DNA reads TGTGCTAGCAGCTTTCCCAAGGGCGTTCCTAACAATGAGCAGTTCTTC.

The CDR3 loop reads CASSPSGGSYEQYF. CDR3 coding DNA: TGTGCCAGCAGCCCTAGCGGGGGTTCCTACGAGCAGTACTTC. The rearrangement uses TRBV25-1 and TRBJ2-7; 10 nucleotides agree with TRBD2. Trimming took 6 bases from V and 1 from J; bases not matched to a gene: 3. Germline assignment: CDR1 MGHDK and CDR2 SYGVNS. The CDR3 is made up of 14 amino acids.

This clone occurred once. V usage is TRBV5-4 and J usage is TRBJ2-1; 14 bases are a match to TRBD2. This CDR3 region has 16 residues. Germline values: CDR1 SGHNT, CDR2 YYREEE (reference sequence). The V segment lost 0 bases and the J segment 9 bases; nucleotides outside the gene matches: 5. In DNA form, the CDR3 reads TGTGCCAGCAGCTTGGGACTAGCGGGGGGGCTTGGTGAGCAGTTCTTC. Protein product: CASSLGLAGGLGEQFF.

The chain couples TRBV2 to TRBJ1-2; D is ambiguous. There are 15 residues in the CDR3. V lost 0 bases, J lost 5 bases, and 13 bases lay in between. Germline V gives CDR1 SNHLY, CDR2 FYNNEI. CDR3 sequence (DNA): TGTGCCAGCAGTGAAGCTGCAGGATCTACGTATGGCTACACCTTC. Amino acids: CASSEAAGSTYGYTF.

This clone appeared a few times. This chain uses TRBV6-4 with TRBJ1-2, with D maybe TRBD1 (6 bases). Germline assignment: CDR1 MRHNA and CDR2 SNTAGT. The CDR3 has 18 residues. V was shortened by 2 bases and J by 3 bases, with 22 bases between the two germline ends. The CDR3 DNA reads TGTGCCAGCAGTGACCCCAGGGGAGCAGGGATGGAGGACTATGGCTACACCTTC. The encoded protein is CASSDPRGAGMEDYGYTF.

This clone came up a few times. This chain uses TRBV5-4 with TRBJ1-1; the D is unclear. The CDR3 totals 15 residues. Trimming left V 0 bases short and J 2 bases short, with 11 bases between. CDR1 and CDR2 from the germline V gene are SGHNT and YYREEE (reference sequence). As DNA, the CDR3 is TGTGCCAGCAGCTTGGGGCAGCCAGTAAACACTGAAGCTTTCTTT. Its translation: CASSLGQPVNTEAFF.

This chain connects TRBV18 to TRBJ2-2; 10 bases are shared with TRBD1. This CDR3 has 18 amino acids. Germline V gene lookup returns CDR1 KGHSH and CDR2 LQKENI. The V and J ends lost 6 bases and 6 bases, in that order; junction bases with no gene match: 16. The CDR3 spells CASSPPIHRDRGAGELFF. The DNA for the CDR3 is TGTGCCAGCTCTCCCCCCATACACCGGGACAGGGGCGCCGGGGAGCTGTTTTTT.

The chain recombines TRBV4-1 with TRBJ2-1, with 8 bases that match TRBD2. The V segment lost 2 bases and the J segment 1 base; nucleotides outside the gene matches: 4. From germline, CDR1 is MGHRA and CDR2 YSYEKL. The CDR3 has 16 residues. CDR3 in amino acids: CASSQLIAGSYNEQFF. The CDR3 DNA is TGCGCCAGCAGCCAACTTATAGCGGGGTCCTACAATGAGCAGTTCTTC.

V and J are TRBV19 and TRBJ1-2, with TRBD1 as a possible D gene (6 bases). This CDR3 region has 15 residues. Germline V gene sequence: CDR1 LNHDA, CDR2 SQIVND (reference sequence). V lost 1 base and J lost 2, with 11 bases in between. Here the CDR3 DNA reads TGTGCCAGTAGTATAGGAACCAGGGGAAACTATGGCTACACCTTC. Residues: CASSIGTRGNYGYTF.

This clone was seen only once. DNA of the CDR3: TGCGCCAGCAGCCCGGACTTGGCAAACTCTGGAAACACCATATATTTT. This translates into CASSPDLANSGNTIYF. The chain uses TRBV5-1 and TRBJ1-3; D is uncertain. The V end was cut by 4 bases, the J end by 0 bases, with 14 bases between. This CDR3 is built from 16 residues. CDR1 SGHRS and CDR2 YFSETQ come from the germline V gene. Full variable domain (outside the CDR3, taken from reference TRBV5-1 and TRBJ1-3): KAGVTQTPRYLIKTRGQQVTLSCSPISGHRSVSWYQQTPGQGLQFLFEYFSETQRNKGNFPGRFSGRQFSNSRSEMNVSTLELGDSALYLCASSPDLANSGNTIYFGEGSWLTVV.

In its sample, this clone was seen once. The chain recombines TRBV7-9 with TRBJ2-1; D call uncertain. Germline assignment: CDR1 SEHNR and CDR2 FQNEAQ (reference sequence). V lost 3 bases and J lost 4, with 4 bases in between. The CDR3 totals 12 residues. Here the CDR3 DNA reads TGTGCCAGCAGCTTTGGGTACAATGAGCAGTTCTTC. Translation: CASSFGYNEQFF.

The V and J genes are TRBV7-9 and TRBJ1-1, with 9 nucleotides matching TRBD1. The CDR3 covers 15 residues. The V and J ends lost 4 bases and 3 bases, in that order; junction bases with no gene match: 6. Germline loops: CDR1 SEHNR, CDR2 FQNEAQ (reference sequence). The CDR3 spells CASSSTGGADTEAFF. CDR3 coding DNA: TGTGCCAGCAGCTCTACAGGGGGCGCGGACACTGAAGCTTTCTTT.

This chain joins TRBV5-1 and TRBJ2-7; no reliable D call. Trimming cost V 0 bases and J 0 bases, with 10 bases left between them. CDR1 is SGHRS, CDR2 YFSETQ, per germline. The CDR3 runs 15 residues. The CDR3 DNA sequence: TGCGCCAGCAGCTTGGGGTTTAGCTACTCCTACGAGCAGTACTTC. Translation: CASSLGFSYSYEQYF.

This chain uses TRBV4-1 with TRBJ1-6; D is ambiguous. There are 15 residues in the CDR3. The V and J ends lost 0 bases and 9 bases respectively, with 12 bases between them. CDR1 is MGHRA, CDR2 YSYEKL, per germline. The CDR3 is CASSQDGGWVSPLHF. CDR3 bases: TGCGCCAGCAGCCAAGATGGCGGGTGGGTTTCACCCCTCCACTTT.

This clone showed up just once. The chain uses TRBV29-1 and TRBJ1-5, with D tentatively TRBD1 (6 bases). Per germline, CDR1 SQVTM and CDR2 ANQGSEA. This CDR3 has 13 residues. Trimming left V 4 bases short and J 7 bases short, with 14 bases between. CDR3 sequence reads: CSVGGRGWQPQHF. The CDR3 nucleotides are TGCAGCGTTGGGGGGCGGGGATGGCAGCCCCAGCATTTT.

The CDR3 nucleotides read TGTGCCACCAGCAGAGATCAGGGGGGCAATCAGCCCCAGCATTTT. Translation gives CATSRDQGGNQPQHF. The chain carries TRBV15 and TRBJ1-5; 7 nucleotides align to TRBD1. Losses at the gene ends were 0 bases for V and 2 bases for J; bases not matched to a gene: 1. CDR3 length equals 15 residues. From germline, CDR1 is LNHNV and CDR2 YYDKDF (reference sequence).

To note about this clone: An end of the junction differs from the germline gene, which may be a read error. V is TRBV7-7 and J is TRBJ1-3; no reliable D call. CDR1 SSHAT and CDR2 FNYEAQ come from the germline V gene (reference sequence). This CDR3 spans 13 amino acids. The CDR3 DNA is TGTGCTAGCAGCCCGGGAGCTGGAAACACCATATATTTT. It codes for CASSPGAGNTIYF.

The rearrangement uses TRBV5-1 and TRBJ2-1, with D tentatively TRBD1 or TRBD2 (5 bases each). The CDR3 is 15 residues long. V lost 4 bases and J lost 0, with 11 bases in between. Germline V lookup: CDR1 SGHRS, CDR2 YFSETQ. The CDR3 reads CASSTGRSSYNEQFF. The CDR3 DNA is TGCGCCAGCAGCACGGGACGGAGCTCCTACAATGAGCAGTTCTTC.

V is TRBV7-9 and J is TRBJ1-3; D ambiguous. V gave up 10 bases and J gave up 1 base, with 17 bases separating them. CDR1 and CDR2 from the germline V gene are SEHNR and FQNEAQ (reference sequence). The CDR3 has 15 residues. The CDR3 sequence is CATRFMAPSGNTIYF. The CDR3 DNA sequence: TGTGCCACACGTTTTATGGCGCCTTCTGGAAACACCATATATTTT.

The sample holds a few counts of this clone. The rearrangement uses TRBV19 and TRBJ2-1, with TRBD2 matching 12 bases. The CDR3 covers 14 residues. Germline assignment: CDR1 LNHDA and CDR2 SQIVND (reference sequence). The ends lost 8 bases at V and 4 bases at J; junction bases unmatched: 3. In DNA, the CDR3 is TGTGCCAGTGCTAGCGGGGGGGGATACAATGAGCAGTTCTTC. It yields the protein CASASGGGYNEQFF.